This TCR beta chain was sequenced during a study of human T cells and chemical hapten exposure. Study details: Mainly, slight library volume differences in the pool made TCR yields vary.

Single cDNA molecules in the library carried unique molecular identifiers attached during preparation. TCRdb used MiXCR to reprocess the RACE reads, holding one entry per CDR3 protein. The sample shows about 82,000 distinct CDR3 sequences, about an eighth of them seen only once. Noted time point: patch test 3, about 24 weeks after DPC sensitization. Treatment of the sample: therapeutic diphenylcyclopropenone sensitization with weekly scalp DPC. CDR1 is LGHDT, CDR2 YNNKEL, per germline (reference sequence). The V and J ends lost 4 bases and 6 bases, in that order; junction bases with no gene match: 5. The CDR3 loop spans 15 amino acids.

V usage is TRBV3-1 and J usage is TRBJ2-2, with TRBD2 matching 10 bases. Specimen: whole blood, collected in connection with sensitization to the hapten diphenylcyclopropenone (DPC). The sequence was obtained from a woman aged 50 to 60 with alopecia areata. Some clones in this sample may be carry-over from other donors' samples. The CDR3 spells CASSPRSGRAGELFF. CDR3 DNA sequence: TGTGCCAGCAGCCCTCGGAGCGGGAGGGCCGGGGAGCTGTTTTTT.